This T cell receptor (beta chain) was recorded in a study of blood T cells in healthy people across ages. This clonotype was seen a few times. The antigen is not known. Study results and limitations: TCR beta diversity correlated strongly with naive T cell percentage. As age increased, TCR beta diversity per million T cells fell in a roughly linear fashion.

Roughly 9.2 milliliters of peripheral blood were drawn from each donor into EDTA-treated tubes. The germline V gene has CDR1 DFQATT and CDR2 SNEGSKA (reference sequence). CDR3 length: 13 amino acids. V was pared by 6 bases and J by 4 bases, with 12 bases between. Using a J-beta primer mix together with a sample-barcoded 5' primer, a second PCR was run for roughly 7 to 11 cycles. TCRdb re-analysed the 5' RACE reads in MiXCR, keeping a single row per CDR3 protein. The sample has around 1.5 million distinct CDR3 sequences; approximately 59% are singletons. The sequenced sample was blood. The chain carries TRBV20-1 and TRBJ2-2; a weak D match, TRBD2 (5 bases). The TCR originated in a man between 18 and 29 years old in good health. Here the CDR3 reads CSAGLGGTGELFF. CDR3 coding DNA: TGCAGTGCCGGGCTAGGAGGCACCGGGGAGCTGTTTTTT.